This record looks at one TCR beta chain sequence and its context. Its antigen is undetermined. Every immunoSEQ plate was one replicate of a subset's evenly spread DNA. Profiled with immunoSEQ multiplex PCR; TCRdb holds only in-frame clones, not every one. This sample has hundreds of thousands of clones; about 95% occur once, and the top ten carry about 0.11%. These data are taken from a study of shared clonotypes between healthy human individuals. Study-wide background: CD4 naive cells filled three plates per donor, CD4 memory three, CD8 naive two and CD8 memory one.

V shed 5 bases and J shed 4 bases, with 17 bases lying between them. The germline CDR1 and CDR2 sequences are LNHDA and SQIVND (reference sequence). CDR3 length equals 15 residues. Study outcomes and limitations: Investigators collected only blood, and repertoires in tissues likely differ. For naive CD4 cells, 5% to 6.5% of clonotypes were shared across several donors.

Terminally differentiated effector memory CD45RA+ cells were excluded from the naive CD8 cells, which were CD45RO-negative and positively selected for CCR7. Sequenced input: naive CD8+ T cells sorted from blood. The TCR was taken from a woman in her twenties or thirties in good health. The V gene is TRBV19, the J gene TRBJ1-1; tentatively, D is TRBD1 (5 bases). CDR3 amino acids: CASSPREARPTEAFF. Written as DNA, the CDR3 is TGTGCCAGTAGTCCCAGGGAAGCCCGCCCCACTGAAGCTTTCTTT.